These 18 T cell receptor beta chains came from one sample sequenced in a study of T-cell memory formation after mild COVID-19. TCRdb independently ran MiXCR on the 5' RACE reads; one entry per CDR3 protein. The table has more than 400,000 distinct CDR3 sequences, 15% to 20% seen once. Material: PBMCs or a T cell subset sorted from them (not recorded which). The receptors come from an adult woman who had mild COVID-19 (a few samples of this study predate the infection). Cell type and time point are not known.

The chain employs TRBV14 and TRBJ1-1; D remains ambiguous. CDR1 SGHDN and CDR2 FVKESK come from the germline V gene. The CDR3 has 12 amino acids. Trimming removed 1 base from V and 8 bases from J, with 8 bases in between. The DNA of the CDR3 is TGTGCCAGCAGCCAAGCTCCAGCAGAAGCTTTCTTT. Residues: CASSQAPAEAFF.

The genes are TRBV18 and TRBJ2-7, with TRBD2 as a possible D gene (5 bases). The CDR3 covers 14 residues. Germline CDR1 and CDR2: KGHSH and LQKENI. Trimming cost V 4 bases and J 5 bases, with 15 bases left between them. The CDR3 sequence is CASSLKEAFDEQYF. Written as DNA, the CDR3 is TGTGCCAGCTCACTTAAGGAGGCTTTCGACGAGCAGTACTTC.

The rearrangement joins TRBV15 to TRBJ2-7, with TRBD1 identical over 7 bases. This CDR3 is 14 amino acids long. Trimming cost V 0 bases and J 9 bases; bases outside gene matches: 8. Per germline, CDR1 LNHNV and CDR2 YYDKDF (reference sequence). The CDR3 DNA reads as TGTGCCACCAGCAGAGATCGGGAACGGACAGGGCAGTACTTC. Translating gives CATSRDRERTGQYF.

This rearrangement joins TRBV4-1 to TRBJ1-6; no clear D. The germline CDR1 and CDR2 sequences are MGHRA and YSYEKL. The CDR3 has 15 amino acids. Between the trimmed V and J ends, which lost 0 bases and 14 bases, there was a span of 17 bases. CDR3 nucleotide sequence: TGCGCCAGCAGCCAAGATGTCCAAGGGTTGAGGTCCCTCCACTTT. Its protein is CASSQDVQGLRSLHF.

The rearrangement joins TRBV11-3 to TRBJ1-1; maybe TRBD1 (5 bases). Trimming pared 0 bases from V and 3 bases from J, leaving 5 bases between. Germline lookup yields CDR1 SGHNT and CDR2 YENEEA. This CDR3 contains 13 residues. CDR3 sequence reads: CASSLEGHTEAFF. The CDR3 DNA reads TGTGCCAGCAGCTTAGAGGGACACACTGAAGCTTTCTTT.

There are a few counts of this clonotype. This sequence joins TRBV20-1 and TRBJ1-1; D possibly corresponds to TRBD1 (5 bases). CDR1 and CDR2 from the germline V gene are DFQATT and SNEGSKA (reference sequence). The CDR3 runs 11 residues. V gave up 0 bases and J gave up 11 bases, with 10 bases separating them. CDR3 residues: CSARDQGEAFF. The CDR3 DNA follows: TGCAGTGCTAGAGATCAGGGAGAGGCTTTCTTT.

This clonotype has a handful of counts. For the CDR3, the DNA is TGTGCCAGCAGCTCCGGGACTAGAGCTCGCGAGCAGTACTTC. Protein sequence: CASSSGTRAREQYF. This sequence joins TRBV13 and TRBJ2-7; 8 bases agree with TRBD2. Germline V CDR1 and CDR2: PRHDT, FYEKMQ (reference sequence). This CDR3 spans 14 amino acids. V shed 4 bases and J 6 bases; nucleotides not matched to a gene: 8.

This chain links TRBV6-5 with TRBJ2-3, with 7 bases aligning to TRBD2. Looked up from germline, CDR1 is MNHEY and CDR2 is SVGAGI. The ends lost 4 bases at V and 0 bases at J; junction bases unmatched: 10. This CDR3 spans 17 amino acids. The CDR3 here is CASSSTPSSGSTDTQYF. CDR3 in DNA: TGTGCCAGCAGTTCCACTCCTTCTAGCGGCAGCACAGATACGCAGTATTTT.

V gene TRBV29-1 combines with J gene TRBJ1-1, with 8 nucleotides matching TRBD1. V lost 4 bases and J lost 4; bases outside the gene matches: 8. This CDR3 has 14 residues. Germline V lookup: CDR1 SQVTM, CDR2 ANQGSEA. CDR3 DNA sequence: TGCAGCGTTGCCGGACAGGGAAGAGGCACTGAAGCTTTCTTT. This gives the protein CSVAGQGRGTEAFF.

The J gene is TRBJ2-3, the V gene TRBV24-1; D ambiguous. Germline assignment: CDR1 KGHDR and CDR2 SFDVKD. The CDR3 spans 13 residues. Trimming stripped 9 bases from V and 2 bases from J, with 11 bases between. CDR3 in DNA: TGTGCCACCGCCCGCGGCTACACAGATACGCAGTATTTT. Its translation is CATARGYTDTQYF.

The CDR3 DNA reads as TGTGCCAGCAGCAAGCAGACCCGACCGGGACAGCTCTACGAGCAGTACTTC. Encoded protein: CASSKQTRPGQLYEQYF. This chain links TRBV21-1 with TRBJ2-7; the table names TRBD1, a call not compared with the DNA. TRBV21-1 is labeled a pseudogene. The CDR3 is 17 amino acids.

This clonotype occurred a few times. The CDR3 here is CASSQIGLTDTQYF. DNA for the CDR3: TGTGCCAGCAGCCAAATTGGCCTCACAGATACGCAGTATTTT. The V call is TRBV14, the J call TRBJ2-3; no reliable D call. The CDR3 covers 14 residues. CDR1 and CDR2 (germline): SGHDN, FVKESK. V was trimmed by 2 bases and J by 2 bases, leaving 8 bases between them.

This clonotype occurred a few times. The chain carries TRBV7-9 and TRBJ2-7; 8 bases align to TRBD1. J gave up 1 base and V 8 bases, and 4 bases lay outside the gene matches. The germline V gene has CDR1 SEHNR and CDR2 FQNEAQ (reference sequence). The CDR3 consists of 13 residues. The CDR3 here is CASRDRRSYEQYF. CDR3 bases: TGTGCCAGCCGGGACAGGCGATCCTACGAGCAGTACTTC. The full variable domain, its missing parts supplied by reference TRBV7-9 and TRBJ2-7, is DTGVSQNPRHKITKRGQNVTFRCDPISEHNRLYWYRQTLGQGPEFLTYFQNEAQLEKSRLLSDRFSAERPKGSFSTLEIQRTEQGDSAMYLCASRDRRSYEQYFGPGTRLTVT.

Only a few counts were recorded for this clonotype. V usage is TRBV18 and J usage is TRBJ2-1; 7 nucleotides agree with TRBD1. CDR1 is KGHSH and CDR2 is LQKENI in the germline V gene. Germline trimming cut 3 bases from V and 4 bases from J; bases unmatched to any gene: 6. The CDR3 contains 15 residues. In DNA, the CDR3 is TGTGCCAGCTCACCCCCGGGACAGCCGTACAATGAGCAGTTCTTC. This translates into CASSPPGQPYNEQFF.

Written as DNA, the CDR3 is TGTGCCAGCAGGAAGGACAGCGTCTCCTACGAGCAGTACTTC. Encoded protein: CASRKDSVSYEQYF. This rearrangement joins TRBV5-4 to TRBJ2-7, with D perhaps matching TRBD1 (6 bases). CDR3 length: 14 residues. V was pared by 5 bases and J by 0 bases, with 12 bases between. Germline V CDR1 and CDR2: SGHNT, YYREEE (reference sequence).

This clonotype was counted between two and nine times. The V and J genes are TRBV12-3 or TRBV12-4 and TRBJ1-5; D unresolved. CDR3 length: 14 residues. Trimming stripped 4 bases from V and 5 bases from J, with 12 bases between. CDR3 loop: CASSSSAFYQPQHF. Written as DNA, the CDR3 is TGTGCCAGCAGTTCATCGGCATTTTATCAGCCCCAGCATTTT.

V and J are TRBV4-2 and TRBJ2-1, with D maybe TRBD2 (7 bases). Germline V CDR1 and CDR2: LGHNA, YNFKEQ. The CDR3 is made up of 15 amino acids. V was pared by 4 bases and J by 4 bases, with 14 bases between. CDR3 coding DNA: TGTGCCAGCAGCCCGGGGGAGGGGGGTTACAATGAGCAGTTCTTC. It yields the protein CASSPGEGGYNEQFF.

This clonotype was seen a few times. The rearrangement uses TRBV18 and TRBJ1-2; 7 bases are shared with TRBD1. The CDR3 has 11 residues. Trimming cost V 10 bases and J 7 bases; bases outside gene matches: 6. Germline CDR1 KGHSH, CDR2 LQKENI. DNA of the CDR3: TGTGCCACCAAGGGACAGCTTGGCTACACCTTC. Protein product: CATKGQLGYTF.